This T cell receptor (beta chain) was observed in a study of shared clonotypes between healthy human individuals. Study outcomes and limitations: Among donors, clonotype sharing was expected to be affected by sequencing depth.

A remark on this clone: Its antigen is unidentified. The junction departs from the called germline gene at one end, perhaps through a read error.

The germline V gene has CDR1 SNHLY and CDR2 FYNNEI. CDR3 length equals 11 residues. Sequencing was performed with immunoSEQ multiplex PCR; in TCRdb, only in-frame clones are kept and a portion is missing. The profile covers about 1 million clones, with 65% to 80% appearing a single time and roughly 1.4% taken by the ten largest. The sequencing sample was made of memory CD4+ T cells sorted from blood. Indicated subset: CD45RA-negative fraction. This TCR was sampled from a man younger than 30 in good health. V and J are TRBV2 and TRBJ1-3; 7 positions match TRBD1. The CDR3 nucleotides read TGTGCCAGCAGTGTAGGAGGGGGCGAAGAATTT. Translation gives CASSVGGGEEF.